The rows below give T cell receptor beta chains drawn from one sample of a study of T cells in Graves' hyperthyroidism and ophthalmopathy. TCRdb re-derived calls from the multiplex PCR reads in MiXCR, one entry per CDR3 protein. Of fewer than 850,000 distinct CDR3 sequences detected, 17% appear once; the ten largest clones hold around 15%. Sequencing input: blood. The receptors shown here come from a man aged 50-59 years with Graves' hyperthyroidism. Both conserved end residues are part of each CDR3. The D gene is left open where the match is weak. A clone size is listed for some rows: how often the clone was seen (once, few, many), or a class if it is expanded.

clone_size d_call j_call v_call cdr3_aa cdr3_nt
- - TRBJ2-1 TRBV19 CASSIDLGQPSYNEQFF TGTGCCAGTAGTATAGATCTAGGACAGCCTTCCTACAATGAGCAGTTCTTC
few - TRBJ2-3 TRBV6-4 CASSDRDPPDTQYF TGTGCCAGCAGTGACCGGGACCCCCCAGATACGCAGTATTTT
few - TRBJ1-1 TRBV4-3 CASSQALASTEAFF TGCGCCAGCAGCCAAGCCCTCGCCAGCACTGAAGCTTTCTTT
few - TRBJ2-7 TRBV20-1 CSARDLTLLSDEQYF TGCAGTGCTAGAGATTTGACGCTATTATCGGACGAGCAGTACTTC
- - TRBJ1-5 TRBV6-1 CASGQGPQHF TGTGCCAGTGGCCAAGGGCCACAGCATTTT
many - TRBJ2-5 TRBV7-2 CASSLERGKETQYF TGTGCCAGCAGCTTAGAAAGGGGAAAAGAGACCCAGTACTTC
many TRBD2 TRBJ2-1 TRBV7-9 CASSQTSGRKHEQFF TGTGCCAGCAGCCAGACTAGCGGGAGGAAACATGAGCAGTTCTTC
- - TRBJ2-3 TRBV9 CASSVKGESTDTQYF TGTGCCAGCAGCGTAAAGGGAGAAAGCACAGATACGCAGTATTTT
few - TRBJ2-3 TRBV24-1 CATSDLGADTQYF TGTGCCACCAGTGATTTGGGTGCAGATACGCAGTATTTT
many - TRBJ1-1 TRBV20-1 CSVTGQTNTEAFF TGCAGTGTTACGGGACAAACGAACACTGAAGCTTTCTTT
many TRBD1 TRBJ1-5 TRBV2 CASRGTGRGQPQHF TGTGCCAGCAGGGGGACAGGGCGAGGTCAGCCCCAGCATTTT
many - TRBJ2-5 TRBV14 CASSQKRSLQGIQETQYF TGTGCCAGCAGCCAAAAGAGGTCTTTGCAGGGGATCCAAGAGACCCAGTACTTC
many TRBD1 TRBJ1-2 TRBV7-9 CASSTLQGAFYGYTF TGTGCCAGCAGCACCCTACAGGGGGCATTCTATGGCTACACCTTC
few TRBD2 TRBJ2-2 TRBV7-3 CASSFEVAGVTAGELFF TGTGCCAGCAGCTTCGAGGTAGCGGGAGTAACAGCGGGGGAGCTGTTTTTT
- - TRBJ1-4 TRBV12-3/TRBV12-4 CASSQQGHIKGKKLFF TGTGCCAGCAGTCAACAGGGACACATAAAGGGGAAAAAACTGTTTTTT
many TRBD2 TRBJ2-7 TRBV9 CASSVDIAGSSYEQYF TGTGCCAGCAGCGTAGATATAGCGGGGAGCTCCTACGAGCAGTACTTC
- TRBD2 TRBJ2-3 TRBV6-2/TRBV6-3 CASRWGEGHRDTQYF TGTGCCAGCAGATGGGGGGAGGGCCACCGAGATACGCAGTATTTT
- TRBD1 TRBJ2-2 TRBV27 CASSLTGTGAHTGELFF TGTGCCAGCAGTTTAACCGGGACAGGGGCTCACACCGGGGAGCTGTTTTTT
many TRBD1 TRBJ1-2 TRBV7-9 CASSFDRVEYGYTF TGTGCCAGCAGTTTCGACAGGGTGGAGTATGGCTACACCTTC
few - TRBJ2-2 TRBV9 CASSVSSGELFF TGTGCCAGCAGCGTAAGCAGCGGGGAGCTGTTTTTT
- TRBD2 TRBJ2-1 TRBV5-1 CASSGGLAGGYGNEQFF TGCGCCAGCAGCGGGGGACTAGCGGGAGGATATGGTAATGAGCAGTTCTTC
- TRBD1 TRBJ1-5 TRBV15 CATSRLPTGANQPQHF TGTGCCACCAGCAGACTACCGACAGGGGCCAATCAGCCCCAGCATTTT
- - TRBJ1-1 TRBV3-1 CASSQGLSYGVF TGTGCCAGCAGCCAAGGGCTCTCCTACGGGGTCTTT
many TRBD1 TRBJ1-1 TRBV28 CASTPHAGGFNTEAFF TGTGCCAGCACTCCCCACGCAGGGGGCTTCAACACTGAAGCTTTCTTT
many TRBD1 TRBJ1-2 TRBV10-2 CASSELGQGQNYGYTF TGCGCCAGCAGTGAACTAGGACAGGGGCAGAACTATGGCTACACCTTC
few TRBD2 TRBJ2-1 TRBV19 CASSTQRDSRGNEQFF TGTGCCAGTTCTACACAGCGGGATAGCCGGGGGAATGAGCAGTTCTTC
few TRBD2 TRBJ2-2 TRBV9 CASSDSGTSGRAFPGELFF TGTGCCAGCAGCGACTCCGGGACTAGCGGGAGGGCCTTTCCCGGGGAGCTGTTTTTT
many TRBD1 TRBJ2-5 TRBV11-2 CASSWDRGSGPETQYF TGTGCCAGCAGCTGGGACAGGGGTTCGGGACCGGAGACCCAGTACTTC
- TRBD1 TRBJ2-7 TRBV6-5 CASSYSRSGGVYEQYF TGTGCCAGCAGTTACAGTCGGTCAGGGGGAGTTTACGAGCAGTACTTC
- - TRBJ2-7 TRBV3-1 CASSQEWGETYEQYF TGTGCCAGCAGCCAAGAGTGGGGGGAGACCTACGAGCAGTACTTC
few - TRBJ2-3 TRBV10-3 CAISVTGTSTDTQYF TGTGCCATCAGTGTAACCGGTACTAGCACAGATACGCAGTATTTT
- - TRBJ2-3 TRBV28 CASSFFDRAGTDTQYF TGTGCCAGCAGTTTCTTTGACAGGGCGGGGACAGATACGCAGTATTTT
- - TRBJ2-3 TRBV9 CASSVGWAGMDTQYF TGTGCCAGCAGCGTAGGCTGGGCGGGAATGGATACGCAGTATTTT
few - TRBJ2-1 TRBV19 CASSMVARVAGGEQFF TGTGCCAGTAGCATGGTGGCGAGGGTAGCTGGGGGTGAGCAGTTCTTC
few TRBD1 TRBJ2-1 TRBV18 CASSPRDRRHNEQFF TGTGCCAGCTCACCCCGGGACAGGCGGCACAATGAGCAGTTCTTC
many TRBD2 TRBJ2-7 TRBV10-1 CASSLGLAGGPEDYEQYF TGCGCCAGCAGCTTAGGACTAGCGGGAGGGCCGGAGGATTACGAGCAGTACTTC
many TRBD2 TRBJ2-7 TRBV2 CASLTSGRAYEQYF TGTGCCAGCCTAACTAGCGGACGAGCCTACGAGCAGTACTTC
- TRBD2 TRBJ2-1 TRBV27 CASSSPPGLAGGRRHEQFF TGTGCCAGCAGTTCCCCGCCGGGACTAGCGGGAGGGAGGAGGCATGAGCAGTTCTTC
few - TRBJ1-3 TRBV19 CASSPFSSGNTIYF TGTGCCAGTAGTCCGTTCTCATCTGGAAACACCATATATTTT
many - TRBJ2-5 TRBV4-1 CASSQDSKETQYF TGCGCCAGCAGCCAAGACAGTAAAGAGACCCAGTACTTC
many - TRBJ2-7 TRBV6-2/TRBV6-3 CASGSSGPYEQYF TGTGCCAGCGGTTCGTCAGGACCCTACGAGCAGTACTTC
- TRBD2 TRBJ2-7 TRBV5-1 CASSLNIPGLAGINTYEQYF TGCGCCAGCAGCTTGAACATTCCGGGACTAGCGGGAATTAATACCTACGAGCAGTACTTC
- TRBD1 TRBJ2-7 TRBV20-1 CSAADRDRRPYEQYF TGCAGTGCCGCGGACCGGGACAGGCGACCCTACGAGCAGTACTTC
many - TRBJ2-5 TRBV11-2 CASSLVQDSKETQYF TGTGCCAGCAGCTTAGTCCAGGACAGCAAAGAGACCCAGTACTTC
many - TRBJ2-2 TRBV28 CASSPAGIGELFF TGTGCCAGCAGTCCGGCGGGAATCGGGGAGCTGTTTTTT
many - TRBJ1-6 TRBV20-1 CSARDSNSELPLHF TGCAGTGCTAGAGACAGTAATTCCGAGCTCCCCCTCCACTTT
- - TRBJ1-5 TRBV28 CASSPPGTSLGAQHF TGTGCCAGCAGTCCTCCCGGGACATCCCTCGGGGCCCAGCATTTT
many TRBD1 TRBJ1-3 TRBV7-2 CASSRDRENTIYF TGTGCCAGCTCCCGGGACAGGGAAAACACCATATATTTT
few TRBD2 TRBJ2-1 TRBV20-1 CSARDVLAGVAYNEQFF TGCAGTGCTAGAGATGTATTAGCGGGAGTCGCCTACAATGAGCAGTTCTTC
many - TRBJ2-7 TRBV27 CASSLVGGPYEQYF TGTGCCAGCAGTTTAGTTGGGGGGCCCTACGAGCAGTACTTC
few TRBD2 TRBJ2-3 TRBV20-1 CSATLAGERPDTQYF TGCAGTGCAACCCTAGCGGGAGAAAGGCCAGATACGCAGTATTTT
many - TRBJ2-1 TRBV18 CASSPQTEQFF TGTGCCAGCTCACCACAGACAGAGCAGTTCTTC
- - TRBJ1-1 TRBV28 CASSLFPNTEAFF TGTGCCAGCAGTTTATTTCCGAACACTGAAGCTTTCTTT
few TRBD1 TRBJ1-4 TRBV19 CASTPTGWNEKLFF TGTGCCAGTACCCCGACAGGGTGGAATGAAAAACTGTTTTTT
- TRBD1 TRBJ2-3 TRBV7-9 CASSFLVGQGASDTQYF TGTGCCAGCAGCTTTCTAGTGGGACAGGGAGCGTCAGATACGCAGTATTTT
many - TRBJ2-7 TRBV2 CASSPDGELSYEQYF TGTGCCAGCAGTCCGGACGGGGAACTTTCCTACGAGCAGTACTTC
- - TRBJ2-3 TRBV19 CASSIDRNTDTQYF TGTGCCAGTAGTATCGACCGGAACACAGATACGCAGTATTTT
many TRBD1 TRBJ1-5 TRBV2 CASSTGTGVNQPQHF TGTGCCAGCAGTACCGGGACAGGGGTCAATCAGCCCCAGCATTTT
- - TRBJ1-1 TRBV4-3 CASSQVRVSTEAFF TGCGCCAGCAGCCAAGTAAGGGTCTCCACTGAAGCTTTCTTT